The 14 T cell receptor beta chains below all came from one sample that was sequenced in a study of T-cell reconstitution after alpha-beta-depleted transplantation in children. For TCRbeta, the library was prepared with unique molecular identifiers. TCRdb reprocessed the PCR reads with MiXCR, giving one entry per CDR3 protein. In the table there are roughly 300,000 distinct CDR3 sequences, 9.9% of which are singletons. Sequencing used PBMCs from the stem cell graft donor, obtained from the stem cell graft. The receptors were gathered from a human donor who donated a stem cell graft to a child with SCID.

The genes are TRBV5-1 and TRBJ2-5; D is possibly TRBD1 (6 bases). V lost 0 bases to trimming and J lost 5 bases, with 20 bases between them. Germline V CDR1 and CDR2: SGHRS, YFSETQ. The CDR3 is made up of 17 amino acids. This CDR3 reads CASSLVGLNRERETQYF. The CDR3 nucleotides read TGCGCCAGCAGCTTGGTTGGCCTCAACAGGGAGAGGGAGACCCAGTACTTC. The whole variable domain, remainder taken from reference TRBV5-1 and TRBJ2-5, is KAGVTQTPRYLIKTRGQQVTLSCSPISGHRSVSWYQQTPGQGLQFLFEYFSETQRNKGNFPGRFSGRQFSNSRSEMNVSTLELGDSALYLCASSLVGLNRERETQYFGPGTRLLVL.

This clonotype was seen many times. The chain employs TRBV20-1 and TRBJ1-2, with D possibly matching TRBD1 (6 bases). The CDR3 length is 13 residues. The V end was cut by 6 bases, the J end by 3 bases, with 14 bases between. CDR1 and CDR2 from the germline V gene are DFQATT and SNEGSKA (reference sequence). As DNA, the CDR3 is TGCAGTGCACGGACAGATCCTTACTATGGCTACACCTTC. It specifies CSARTDPYYGYTF.

In this sample, this clonotype turned up many times. The chain combines TRBV20-1 with TRBJ2-7; 10 bases line up with TRBD2. V trimming: 5 bases; J trimming: 4 bases; junction bases outside the gene matches: 11. The CDR3 spans 15 residues. Germline V gives CDR1 DFQATT, CDR2 SNEGSKA (reference sequence). The DNA of the CDR3 is TGCAGTGCTGGAGGAGCGGGGGGGCCTAAGTACGAGCAGTACTTC. It encodes CSAGGAGGPKYEQYF.

This chain connects TRBV27 to TRBJ1-1; a weak D match, TRBD1 (6 bases). Trimming took off 6 bases at V and 4 bases at J, with 21 bases between the two ends. Germline CDR1 is MNHEY and CDR2 is SMNVEV (reference sequence). The CDR3 contains 16 residues. This CDR3 is CASSSTGGGLPTEAFF. Here the CDR3 DNA reads TGTGCCAGCAGCTCGACAGGAGGAGGCTTGCCCACTGAAGCTTTCTTT.

The gene calls are TRBV12-5 and TRBJ2-1; TRBD1 is a possible D gene (6 bases). Trimming removed 9 bases at V and 5 bases at J, with 17 bases between. Germline loops: CDR1 LGHNT, CDR2 FRNRAP. CDR3 length: 14 amino acids. DNA of the CDR3: TGTGCTAGCGCAACCGGACAGATTAACAATGAGCAGTTCTTC. Protein sequence: CASATGQINNEQFF.

This clonotype occurred a few times. The rearrangement uses TRBV27 and TRBJ2-1; D possibly corresponds to TRBD1 (5 bases). V lost 5 bases, J lost 3 bases, and 20 bases lay in between. CDR3 length equals 17 residues. In germline, CDR1 is MNHEY, CDR2 SMNVEV (reference sequence). CDR3 bases: TGTGCCAGCAGTCCCCCCCAGACAGTGTTCTACTACAATGAGCAGTTCTTC. It codes for CASSPPQTVFYYNEQFF.

This clonotype was counted only a few times. J is TRBJ2-2 and V is TRBV20-1; the D is unclear. Germline V gene data show CDR1 as DFQATT and CDR2 as SNEGSKA (reference sequence). This CDR3 is 14 amino acids long. V lost 3 bases and J 0 bases, leaving 8 bases between the germline ends. CDR3: CSASVGANTGELFF. The CDR3 nucleotides are TGCAGTGCTAGCGTCGGCGCGAACACCGGGGAGCTGTTTTTT.

This clonotype was found a few times. The J gene is TRBJ2-7, the V gene TRBV29-1; tentative D call: TRBD2 (5 bases). The CDR3 covers 12 residues. Trimming pared 5 bases from V and 2 bases from J, leaving 10 bases between. Germline loops: CDR1 SQVTM, CDR2 ANQGSEA. The CDR3, as DNA: TGCAGCGTTCGGGGTGGGACCTACGAGCAGTACTTC. Its protein product is CSVRGGTYEQYF.

This clonotype was recorded a few times. The CDR3 DNA sequence: TGTGCCATCAGTGCACAGGGTGGCCAAGAGACCCAGTACTTC. Translating gives CAISAQGGQETQYF. The rearrangement links TRBV10-3 to TRBJ2-5, with TRBD1 as a possible D gene (6 bases). Per germline, CDR1 ENHRY and CDR2 SYGVKD. V lost 4 bases and J 1 base, leaving 10 bases between the germline ends. The CDR3 is 14 amino acids.

This chain joins TRBV20-1 and TRBJ2-5; 9 bases are shared with TRBD2. V shed 0 bases, J shed 1 base, and the junction held 6 bases outside the gene matches. From germline, CDR1 is DFQATT and CDR2 SNEGSKA (reference sequence). The CDR3 sequence is 16 residues long. CDR3 in DNA: TGCAGTGCTAGAGATCGAGCGGGGGGCTCCCAAGAGACCCAGTACTTC. This encodes CSARDRAGGSQETQYF.

The genes are TRBV12-3 or TRBV12-4 and TRBJ2-3; D might be TRBD1 (5 bases). V lost 1 base and J lost 4, with 12 bases in between. This CDR3 is built from 15 residues. The CDR3 DNA is TGTGCCAGCAGTTTAGAACAGGTGGTTGCAGATACGCAGTATTTT. Translating gives CASSLEQVVADTQYF.

The J gene is TRBJ2-1, the V gene TRBV5-1; 9 bases are a match to TRBD1. The CDR3 spans 14 residues. Germline V gene sequence: CDR1 SGHRS, CDR2 YFSETQ. V lost 6 bases, J lost 5 bases, and 6 bases stayed unmatched. The CDR3: CASTRQGDNNEQFF. CDR3 nucleotide sequence: TGCGCCAGCACCCGACAGGGGGACAACAATGAGCAGTTCTTC.

This clonotype has a handful of counts. The chain combines TRBV25-1 with TRBJ2-5; D might be TRBD1 or TRBD2, each matching 5 bases. Trimming took off 5 bases at V and 4 bases at J, with 20 bases between the two ends. The CDR3 sequence is 16 residues long. CDR1 is MGHDK, CDR2 SYGVNS, per germline. This CDR3 is CASSRGWDGVRETQYF. For the CDR3, the DNA is TGTGCCAGCAGTCGGGGCTGGGACGGAGTGAGAGAGACCCAGTACTTC.

This clonotype was picked up a small number of times. The V call is TRBV4-1, the J call TRBJ2-3; tentatively, D is TRBD2 (7 bases). The V gene lost 3 bases and the J gene lost 2 bases, with 12 bases spanning the gap. The CDR3 extends over 15 amino acids. Germline lookup yields CDR1 MGHRA and CDR2 YSYEKL. The CDR3 reads CASSQQRGATDTQYF. CDR3 sequence (DNA): TGCGCCAGCAGCCAGCAACGGGGGGCCACAGATACGCAGTATTTT.